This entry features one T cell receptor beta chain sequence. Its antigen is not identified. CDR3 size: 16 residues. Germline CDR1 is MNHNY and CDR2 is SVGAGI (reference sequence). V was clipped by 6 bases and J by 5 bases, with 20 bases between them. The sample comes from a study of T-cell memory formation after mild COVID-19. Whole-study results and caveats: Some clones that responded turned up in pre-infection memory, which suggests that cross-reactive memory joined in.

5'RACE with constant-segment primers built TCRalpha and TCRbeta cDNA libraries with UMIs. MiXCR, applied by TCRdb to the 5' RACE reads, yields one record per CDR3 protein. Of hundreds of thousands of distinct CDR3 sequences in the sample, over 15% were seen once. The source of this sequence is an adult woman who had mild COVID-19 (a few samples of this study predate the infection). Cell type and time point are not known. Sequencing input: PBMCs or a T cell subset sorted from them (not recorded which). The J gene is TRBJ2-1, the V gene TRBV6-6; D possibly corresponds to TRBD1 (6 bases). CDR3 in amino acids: CASRSSGVLLHNEQFF. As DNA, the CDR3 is TGTGCCAGCAGATCCTCAGGGGTACTTCTCCACAATGAGCAGTTCTTC.